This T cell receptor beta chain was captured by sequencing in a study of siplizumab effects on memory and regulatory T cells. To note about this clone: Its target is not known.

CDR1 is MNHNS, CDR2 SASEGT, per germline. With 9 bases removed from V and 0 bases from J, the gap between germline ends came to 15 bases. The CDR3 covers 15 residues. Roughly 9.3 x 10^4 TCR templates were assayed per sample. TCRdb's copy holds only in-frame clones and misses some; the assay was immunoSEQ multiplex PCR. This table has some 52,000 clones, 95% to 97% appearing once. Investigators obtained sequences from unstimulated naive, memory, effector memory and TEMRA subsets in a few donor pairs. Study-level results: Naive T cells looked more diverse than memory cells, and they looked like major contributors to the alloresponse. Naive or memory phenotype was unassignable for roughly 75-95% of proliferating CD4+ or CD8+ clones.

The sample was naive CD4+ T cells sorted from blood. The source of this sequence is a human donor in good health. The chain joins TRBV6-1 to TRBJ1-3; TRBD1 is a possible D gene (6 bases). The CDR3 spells CASKETGRSGNTIYF. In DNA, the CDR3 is TGTGCCAGTAAGGAGACAGGCCGCTCTGGAAACACCATATATTTT.